This note documents a single T cell receptor beta chain sequence. Its antigen is currently unknown. Each TCR beta cDNA library carried unique molecular identifiers. Some 500,000 cDNA molecules were obtained per 1 to 10 million input T cells. From the PCR reads, TCRdb called clonotypes with MiXCR, one entry per CDR3 protein. The table lists approximately 440,000 distinct CDR3 sequences, approximately 45% of them singletons. The data belong to a study of post-analysis software for immune sequencing data. About the study: Disease courses included relapsing-remitting, secondary progressive and progressive-relapsing multiple sclerosis.

The CDR3 is 12 amino acids. Germline assignment: CDR1 SQVTM and CDR2 ANQGSEA. Study observations and caveats: TRBV5-6, TRBV5-1 and TRBV20-1 were among roughly 5 TRBV segments more frequent in patients than controls. Multiple sclerosis patients showed significantly lower normalized Chao1 diversity than controls did.

Sequences were obtained from blood. The clonotype comes from a girl between 5 and 17 years old with multiple sclerosis. The chain couples TRBV29-1 to TRBJ1-2; 8 nucleotides agree with TRBD1. CDR3 in amino acids: CNVVQGDGGYTF. The DNA for the CDR3 is TGCAACGTCGTACAGGGGGATGGTGGCTACACCTTC.